This note documents a single T cell receptor (beta chain) sequence. Per germline, CDR1 MNHEY and CDR2 SMNVEV (reference sequence). V dropped 5 bases and J dropped 10; count of bases not matched to a gene: 9. This CDR3 contains 13 residues. Using immunoSEQ multiplex PCR, the repertoire was profiled, and TCRdb retains in-frame clones only, with some absent. The sample consists of some 400,000 clones, roughly 90% of them appearing once. The sample belongs to a study of blood T cell repertoires in COVID-19. Cohorts were based on clinical histories the participants reported. The receptor comes from a woman aged 40 to 50 who had been exposed to COVID-19. The sequenced sample was PBMCs or T cells enriched from blood (not recorded which). The chain links TRBV27 to TRBJ2-3, with 7 bases matching TRBD1. CDR3 protein: CASSPTTGRAQYF. For the CDR3, the DNA is TGTGCCAGCAGTCCGACGACAGGGCGCGCGCAGTATTTT.